The clone carrying this T cell receptor (beta chain) was seen many times. Its matching antigen is unknown. RNA transcripts yielded amplified TCR beta CDR3 regions. RT-PCR in the first round (using the HTBI primer set) targeted the TCR CDR3. TCRdb reprocessed the multiplex PCR reads with MiXCR, giving one entry per CDR3 protein. The sample contains more than 150,000 distinct CDR3 sequences, 15% to 20% of which appear only once. Germline V CDR1 and CDR2: MDHEN, SYDVKM. This CDR3 spans 14 amino acids. V lost 10 bases, J lost 9 bases, and 12 bases stayed unmatched. This entry is derived from a study of T cells in Graves' hyperthyroidism and ophthalmopathy. Overall study context: Peripheral blood was obtained at initial diagnosis, preceding any treatment.

Study results and limitations: From stable hyperthyroidism, ophthalmopathy was set apart by a 13 V-J model.

Sequencing was performed on blood. This TCR came from a woman in her fifties or sixties with Graves' hyperthyroidism. The V gene is TRBV28, the J gene TRBJ2-1; 10 nucleotides align to TRBD1. The CDR3 DNA reads as TGTGCCAACCCCGGGACAGGGGAAAAGGGTGAGCAGTTCTTC. Amino acids: CANPGTGEKGEQFF. Supplemented by reference TRBV28 and TRBJ2-1, the full variable domain reads DVKVTQSSRYLVKRTGEKVFLECVQDMDHENMFWYRQDPGLGLRLIYFSYDVKMKEKGDIPEGYSVSREKKERFSLILESASTNQTSMYLCANPGTGEKGEQFFGPGTRLTVL.